This T cell receptor beta chain was profiled in a study of identical twins. TCRdb reprocessed the 5' RACE reads with MiXCR, giving one entry per CDR3 protein. This sample has 650,000 to 800,000 distinct CDR3 sequences; 8.6% occur once, and the top ten carry 0.98%. This clonotype has only a few counts. The CDR3 is made up of 15 amino acids. The V and J ends lost 8 bases and 0 bases, in that order; junction bases with no gene match: 10. CDR1 is SEHNR and CDR2 is FQNEAQ in the germline V gene (reference sequence). The same data also went into a second study, on yellow fever vaccine responses in identical twins.

Sequences were obtained from PBMCs. This TCR was recovered from a woman younger than 35 in good health. The chain recombines TRBV7-9 with TRBJ2-7; 7 bases are a match to TRBD1. CDR3 coding DNA: TGTGCCAGCGGCCGGGACAGTCGGGGCTCCTACGAGCAGTACTTC. Protein sequence: CASGRDSRGSYEQYF.